The rows below give T cell receptor beta chains drawn from one sample of a study of blood T cell repertoires in COVID-19. TCRdb's copy holds only in-frame clones and misses some; the assay was immunoSEQ multiplex PCR. The sample lists more than 25,000 clones; 87% were seen once. The source material was peripheral blood. The receptors originated from a man in his sixties with active COVID-19. Both conserved end residues are part of each CDR3. A D gene is named only where the DNA matches it firmly. The listing skips clone size in some rows; elsewhere it reads once, few, many or a size class.

TRBV7-2,TRBJ2-3,TRBD2,-,TGTGCCAGCAGCTTATCTAGCGGGGGTACCAAAGATACGCAGTATTTT,CASSLSSGGTKDTQYF
TRBV6-5,TRBJ2-1,-,-,TGTGCCAGCAGTTACCCGGGACAATCCGTCAATGAGCAGTTCTTC,CASSYPGQSVNEQFF
TRBV24-1,TRBJ1-3,TRBD1,-,TGTGCCACCAGTGATTGGGGACAGGGGGCCGGCATATATTTT,CATSDWGQGAGIYF
TRBV5-1,TRBJ2-3,TRBD2,-,TGCGCCAGCAGCCCGGGGGGAGTGGAAACGCAGTATTTT,CASSPGGVETQYF
TRBV25-1,TRBJ2-1,TRBD2,-,TGTGCCAGCAGTGGATGGACTAGCGGGACTGAGCAGTTCTTC,CASSGWTSGTEQFF
TRBV5-1,TRBJ1-4,-,once,TGCGCCAGCAGCGGCCAGACAGGTGTGCGGGAAAAACTGTTTTTT,CASSGQTGVREKLFF
TRBV5-5,TRBJ2-7,-,few,TGTGCCAGCAGCCTGAGGTCGTGGCACGAGCAGTACTTC,CASSLRSWHEQYF
TRBV28,TRBJ1-1,-,-,TGTGCCAGCGTCACAGGGCAGTTGAACACTGAAGCTTTCTTT,CASVTGQLNTEAFF
TRBV30,TRBJ2-7,-,-,TGTGCCTGGAGTGTAACTGGGGGGATATCCTACGAGCAGTACTTC,CAWSVTGGISYEQYF
TRBV5-1,TRBJ1-2,TRBD1,-,TGCGCCAGCAGCTTGTCACAGGGGGGTAGTCAAGGCTACACCTTC,CASSLSQGGSQGYTF
TRBV27,TRBJ2-5,TRBD1,-,TGTGCCAGCAGTTTTAAGAGGGGGCAGGGAGAGACCCAGTACTTC,CASSFKRGQGETQYF
TRBV11-2,TRBJ1-6,-,-,TGTGCCAGCAGCCGAACAGGGTCGGGCTCACCCCTCCACTTT,CASSRTGSGSPLHF
TRBV10-1,TRBJ2-1,-,-,TGCGCCAGCAGTGCGGGGGGCCCTATCAATGAGCAGTTCTTC,CASSAGGPINEQFF
TRBV4-1,TRBJ1-1,-,-,TGCGCCAGCAGCGGGCGGACAGCGAACACTGAAGCTTTCTTT,CASSGRTANTEAFF
TRBV6-1,TRBJ2-3,TRBD2,once,TGTGCCAGCAGTGAAATAGCGGGTAGCACAGATACGCAGTATTTT,CASSEIAGSTDTQYF
TRBV19,TRBJ1-2,-,-,TGTGCCAGTAGTATATACCAGGGAGGGTACTATGGCTACACCTTC,CASSIYQGGYYGYTF
TRBV7-3,TRBJ2-1,TRBD2,-,TGTGCCAGCAGCCCCCAGGGGCGGGGGGGCGGAAATGAGCAGTTCTTC,CASSPQGRGGGNEQFF
TRBV7-8,TRBJ1-1,TRBD1,-,TGTGCCAGCAGCTCCATGACAGGGGTCACTGAAGCTTTCTTT,CASSSMTGVTEAFF
TRBV19,TRBJ1-2,-,-,TGTGCCAGTAGTACCAGGGAGGGCTATGGCTACACCTTC,CASSTREGYGYTF
TRBV19,TRBJ1-5,-,once,TGTGCCAGTAGTATAGTCGGGACACTTAGCAATCAGCCCCAGCATTTT,CASSIVGTLSNQPQHF
TRBV7-6,TRBJ1-1,-,-,TGTGCCAGCAGCGCCCGGGGGGCGATAGTCATGAACACTGAAGCTTTCTTT,CASSARGAIVMNTEAFF
TRBV28,TRBJ1-1,-,once,TGTGCCAGCAGAAGCGTAGTCGGGGGGAACACTGAAGCTTTCTTT,CASRSVVGGNTEAFF
TRBV5-1,TRBJ2-5,TRBD1,-,TGCGCCAGCAGCCCCGGGACAGCTCTCCAAGAGACCCAGTACTTC,CASSPGTALQETQYF
TRBV12-3/TRBV12-4,TRBJ1-1,-,-,TGTGCCAGCAGTTTAGACAGGGTGAAGGCTTTCTTT,CASSLDRVKAFF
TRBV18,TRBJ1-5,-,-,TGTGCCAGCTCTCAGGGGAGCAATCAGCCCCAGCATTTT,CASSQGSNQPQHF
TRBV3-1/TRBV3-2,TRBJ2-5,TRBD2,-,TGTGCCAGCAGCTTACGCGGGACTAGTCGTTCGGAGACCCAGTACTTC,CASSLRGTSRSETQYF
TRBV19,TRBJ1-3,-,medium-sized,TGTGCCAGTACCCCGGCAACAGGCTCTGGAAACACCATATATTTT,CASTPATGSGNTIYF
TRBV27,TRBJ2-2,-,-,TGTGCCAGCAGTTTATCGTTTGGCTTTAGGGAGCTGTTTTTT,CASSLSFGFRELFF
TRBV7-9,TRBJ2-1,-,-,TGTGCCAGCAGCCAACACTACAATGAGCAGTTCTTC,CASSQHYNEQFF
TRBV4-1,TRBJ2-3,TRBD2,few,TGCGCCAGCAGCCAAGATTTGGGGAGGGCAGATACGCAGTATTTT,CASSQDLGRADTQYF
TRBV12-3/TRBV12-4,TRBJ1-2,-,-,TGTGCCAGCAGTTTAGAGGGGTTTGGTGGCTACACCTTC,CASSLEGFGGYTF
TRBV11-2,TRBJ1-2,-,-,TGTGCCAGCAGCCGTGGGGGCGGCTACACCTTC,CASSRGGGYTF
TRBV6-5,TRBJ2-1,TRBD1,-,TGTGCCAGCAGGGACAGGGTTTACAATGAGCAGTTCTTC,CASRDRVYNEQFF
TRBV2,TRBJ2-1,TRBD2,-,TGTGCCAGCAGGGGACTAGCGGGGGGCCCCTACAATGAGCAGTTCTTC,CASRGLAGGPYNEQFF
TRBV19,TRBJ2-1,TRBD2,-,TGTGCCAGTAGTACCTTTATTACTAGCGGGGGGGCGGGAAATGAGCAGTTCTTC,CASSTFITSGGAGNEQFF
TRBV28,TRBJ1-5,-,few,TGTGCCAGCAGTCCCTTGGGCGGGCAGCCCCAGCATTTT,CASSPLGGQPQHF
TRBV7-9,TRBJ1-6,-,-,TGTGCCAGCAGCAAGGTGGGGCCAAGCTATAATTCACCCCTCCACTTT,CASSKVGPSYNSPLHF
TRBV15,TRBJ2-3,-,-,TGTGCCACCAGCAGACAGGGTGGCACAGATACGCAGTATTTT,CATSRQGGTDTQYF
TRBV2,TRBJ1-2,-,-,TGTGCCAGCAGTGAAGCGCGCCCCCAAACGGATGGCTACACCTTC,CASSEARPQTDGYTF
TRBV7-2,TRBJ2-5,TRBD2,-,TGTGCCAGCAGCCGGGGTCCAGCGCTTTCTAGCGGGGGCTCCCAGTACTTC,CASSRGPALSSGGSQYF
TRBV5-1,TRBJ1-1,TRBD1,-,TGCGCCAGCAGCTCAACAGGGGGCGTATGGAATGAAGCTTTCTTT,CASSSTGGVWNEAFF
TRBV24-1,TRBJ2-2,-,-,TGTGCCACCAGTGATTTGGAAAACCCGCGAGGGACAGGGACTAGTGCCGGGGAGCTGTTTTTT,CATSDLENPRGTGTSAGELFF
TRBV6-5,TRBJ1-4,-,-,TGTGCCAGCAGTCGGCAGGATAATGAAAAACTGTTTTTT,CASSRQDNEKLFF
TRBV4-1,TRBJ2-2,TRBD1,-,TGCGCCAGCAGCCTCCCCCCCCCGGGACAGCTACACTCCGGGGAGCTGTTTTTT,CASSLPPPGQLHSGELFF
TRBV28,TRBJ1-4,-,-,TGTGCCAGCAGTTCCTTAGACAGACGAAATGAAAAACTGTTTTTT,CASSSLDRRNEKLFF